The 9 T cell receptor beta chains below all came from one sample that was sequenced in a study of T cell repertoires in cytomegalovirus infection. From the reads, TCRdb called clonotypes with MiXCR, one entry per CDR3 protein. The table has some 160,000 distinct CDR3 sequences, over 15% seen once. The sequenced sample was CD8+ T cells from PBMCs. The origin of the receptors is a human donor in good health (CMV status not recorded). Some clones in this sample may be carry-over from other donors' samples.

V and J are TRBV6-4 and TRBJ2-1, with a tentative D call TRBD2 (7 bases). CDR3 length: 16 residues. The germline V gene encodes CDR1 MRHNA and CDR2 SNTAGT. The ends were cut back, 2 bases at V and 9 bases at J, with 20 bases in the middle. DNA of the CDR3: TGTGCCAGCAGTGACGGGAGGGCCGGGGGCATCAGTGAGCAGTTCTTC. Protein product: CASSDGRAGGISEQFF.

The chain carries TRBV20-1 and TRBJ1-2, with D hard to call. V lost 5 bases and J 5 bases, leaving 15 bases between the germline ends. The CDR3 totals 13 residues. The germline V gene has CDR1 DFQATT and CDR2 SNEGSKA (reference sequence). CDR3 in amino acids: CSAFGSRDYGYTF. The CDR3 coding sequence is TGCAGTGCTTTTGGGAGTAGAGATTATGGCTACACCTTC.

CDR3 sequence reads: CSAPGLALGEQFF. CDR3 DNA sequence: TGCAGTGCCCCGGGACTAGCCCTTGGCGAGCAGTTCTTC. This sequence joins TRBV20-1 and TRBJ2-1, with 9 bases identical to TRBD2. Trimming removed 6 bases from V and 10 bases from J; junction bases left unmatched: 10. CDR3 size: 13 residues. Germline values: CDR1 DFQATT, CDR2 SNEGSKA (reference sequence).

This clonotype showed up just a few times. The DNA of the CDR3 is TGTGCCACCAGCGGGACTGTTCACTACGAGCAGTACTTC. As protein: CATSGTVHYEQYF. This chain connects TRBV15 to TRBJ2-7, with D perhaps TRBD2 (6 bases). V lost 5 bases, J lost 3 bases, and 11 bases lay in between. The CDR3 spans 13 residues. Per germline, CDR1 LNHNV and CDR2 YYDKDF (reference sequence). Complete variable domain (other parts from reference TRBV15 and TRBJ2-7): DAMVIQNPRYQVTQFGKPVTLSCSQTLNHNVMYWYQQKSSQAPKLLFHYYDKDFNNEADTPDNFQSRRPNTSFCFLDIRSPGLGDTAMYLCATSGTVHYEQYFGPGTRLTVT.

This chain joins TRBV7-9 and TRBJ2-7; 11 bases are a match to TRBD2. Germline V gives CDR1 SEHNR, CDR2 FQNEAQ (reference sequence). CDR3 length: 17 residues. Unmatched junction bases numbered 11, after V lost 4 bases and J lost 3 bases. The CDR3 region is CASSSPTTTSGVYEQYF. The CDR3 DNA is TGTGCCAGCAGCTCACCTACTACGACTAGCGGGGTCTACGAGCAGTACTTC.

This clonotype was counted only a few times. The chain combines TRBV7-3 with TRBJ2-1; 7 bases align to TRBD2. The germline gives CDR1 SGHTA, CDR2 FQGTGA. The CDR3 has 14 residues. With 5 bases clipped from V and 9 bases from J, the junction kept 10 bases outside the gene matches. The CDR3 sequence is CASSEIGGGGEQFF. The CDR3 nucleotides read TGTGCCAGCAGCGAGATTGGCGGGGGAGGTGAGCAGTTCTTC.

This chain joins TRBV28 and TRBJ2-3, with 9 bases aligning to TRBD2. Losses at the gene ends were 3 bases for V and 3 bases for J; bases not matched to a gene: 7. Germline V gives CDR1 MDHEN, CDR2 SYDVKM. The CDR3 length is 16 residues. CDR3 in amino acids: CASSLSPSGMTDTQYF. The CDR3 DNA is TGTGCCAGCAGTTTGTCTCCTAGCGGGATGACAGATACGCAGTATTTT.

Only a few counts were recorded for this clonotype. The chain employs TRBV4-1 and TRBJ2-7; 14 nucleotides align to TRBD2. V was pared by 3 bases and J by 5 bases, with 3 bases of the junction left unmatched. This CDR3 region has 15 residues. CDR1 is MGHRA and CDR2 is YSYEKL in the germline V gene. The CDR3 DNA reads TGCGCCAGCAGCCAGGGGGGACTAGCGGGAGACGAGCAGTACTTC. Encoded protein: CASSQGGLAGDEQYF.

The V and J genes are TRBV7-9 and TRBJ2-5, with 8 bases lining up with TRBD1. The CDR3 spans 15 residues. V shed 5 bases, J shed 5 bases, and the junction held 10 bases outside the gene matches. CDR1 is SEHNR, CDR2 FQNEAQ, per germline (reference sequence). This chain's CDR3 is CASSVRQGRAETQYF. The CDR3 region has the DNA TGTGCCAGCAGCGTAAGACAGGGGAGAGCGGAGACCCAGTACTTC.